The TCR beta chain under discussion was sequenced for a study of blood T cells in healthy people across ages. PCR was performed a second time for 7 to 11 cycles using a sample-barcoded 5' primer and a J-beta primer mix. In TCRdb, the 5' RACE reads were re-called with MiXCR into one record per CDR3 protein. The repertoire holds some 1.6 million distinct CDR3 sequences, with around 35% as singletons. Germline loops: CDR1 MDHEN, CDR2 SYDVKM. J was trimmed by 0 bases and V by 7 bases; bases with no gene match: 10. This CDR3 spans 18 amino acids. The TCR originated in a woman aged 25 to 39 in good health. The chain employs TRBV28 and TRBJ2-3, with 13 bases identical to TRBD2. The specimen was blood. The DNA for the CDR3 is TGTGCCAGCACCCCGACTAGCGGGGGGTCGAGAAGCACAGATACGCAGTATTTT. It encodes CASTPTSGGSRSTDTQYF.